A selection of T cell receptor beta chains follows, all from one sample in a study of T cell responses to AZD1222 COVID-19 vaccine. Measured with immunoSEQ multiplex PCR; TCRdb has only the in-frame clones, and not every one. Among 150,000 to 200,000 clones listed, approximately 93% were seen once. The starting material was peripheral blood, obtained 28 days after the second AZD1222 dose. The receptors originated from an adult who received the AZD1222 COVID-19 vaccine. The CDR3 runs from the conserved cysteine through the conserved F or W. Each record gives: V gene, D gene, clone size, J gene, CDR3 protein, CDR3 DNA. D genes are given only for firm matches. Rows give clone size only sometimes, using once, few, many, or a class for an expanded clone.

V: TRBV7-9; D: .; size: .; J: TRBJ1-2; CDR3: CASSLGQGQGYTF; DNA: TGTGCCAGCAGCCTTGGTCAAGGGCAAGGCTACACCTTC
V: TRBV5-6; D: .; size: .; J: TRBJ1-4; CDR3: CASSLDSSAANEKLFF; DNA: TGTGCCAGCAGCTTGGACAGCTCTGCGGCTAATGAAAAACTGTTTTTT
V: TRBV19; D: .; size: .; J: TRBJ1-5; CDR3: CASSIPSLGQPQHF; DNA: TGTGCCAGTAGTATACCGAGTCTTGGCCAGCCCCAGCATTTT
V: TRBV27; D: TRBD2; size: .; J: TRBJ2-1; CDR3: CASSILAGGAYNEQFF; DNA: TGTGCCAGCAGTATCTTAGCGGGAGGGGCCTACAATGAGCAGTTCTTC
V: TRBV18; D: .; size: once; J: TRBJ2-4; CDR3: CASSPSRLAKNIQYF; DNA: TGTGCCAGCTCACCTTCGAGGCTAGCCAAAAACATTCAGTACTTC
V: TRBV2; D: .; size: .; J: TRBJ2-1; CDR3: CASRPGSYNEQFF; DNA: TGTGCCAGCAGACCGGGCTCCTACAATGAGCAGTTCTTC
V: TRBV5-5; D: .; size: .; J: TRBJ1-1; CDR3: CASSLEGWSPEAFF; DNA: TGTGCCAGCAGCTTGGAGGGATGGAGCCCTGAAGCTTTCTTT
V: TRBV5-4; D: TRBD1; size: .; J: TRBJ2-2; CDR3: CASSRGTGGSGELFF; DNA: TGTGCCAGCAGCCGGGGGACAGGGGGCTCCGGGGAGCTGTTTTTT
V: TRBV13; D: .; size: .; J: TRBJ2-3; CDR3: CASSLVAITDTQYF; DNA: TGTGCCAGCAGCTTAGTGGCGATCACAGATACGCAGTATTTT
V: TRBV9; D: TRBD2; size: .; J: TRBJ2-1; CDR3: CASSLSGSSYNEQFF; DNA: TGTGCCAGCAGCCTTAGCGGGAGCTCCTACAATGAGCAGTTCTTC
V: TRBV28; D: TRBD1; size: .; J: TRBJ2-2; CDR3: CASSYGWQGDPSNTGELFF; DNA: TGTGCCAGCAGTTACGGTTGGCAGGGGGATCCCTCGAACACCGGGGAGCTGTTTTTT
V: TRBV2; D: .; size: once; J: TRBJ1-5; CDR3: CASSEGRGNQPQHF; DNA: TGTGCCAGCAGTGAAGGGAGGGGCAATCAGCCCCAGCATTTT
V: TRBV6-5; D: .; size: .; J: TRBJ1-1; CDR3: CATHKGNTEAFF; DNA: TGTGCCACCCACAAGGGAAACACTGAAGCTTTCTTT
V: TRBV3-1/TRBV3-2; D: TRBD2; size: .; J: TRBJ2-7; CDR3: CASSTAGTSTLQQYF; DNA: TGTGCCAGCTCGACGGCCGGGACTAGCACCCTTCAGCAGTACTTC
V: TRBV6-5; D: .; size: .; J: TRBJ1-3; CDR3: CASRGDSGNTIYF; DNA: TGTGCCAGCAGGGGCGACTCTGGAAACACCATATATTTT
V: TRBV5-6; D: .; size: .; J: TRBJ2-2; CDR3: CASSLYETNTGELFF; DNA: TGTGCCAGCAGCTTGTATGAAACGAACACCGGGGAGCTGTTTTTT
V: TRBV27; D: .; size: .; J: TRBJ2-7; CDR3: CASSFSGKTDEQYF; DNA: TGTGCCAGCAGTTTTTCCGGTAAGACGGACGAGCAGTACTTC
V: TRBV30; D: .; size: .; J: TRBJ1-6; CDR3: CAWRGSGNSPLHF; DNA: TGTGCCTGGCGCGGGTCCGGGAATTCACCCCTCCACTTT
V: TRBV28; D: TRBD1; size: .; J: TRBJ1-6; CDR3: CASRGQGDNSPLHF; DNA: TGTGCCAGCAGAGGACAGGGGGATAATTCACCCCTCCACTTT
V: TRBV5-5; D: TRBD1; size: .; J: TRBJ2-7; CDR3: CASSLLPGQGLNEQYF; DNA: TGTGCCAGCAGCTTACTACCGGGACAGGGTCTCAACGAGCAGTACTTC
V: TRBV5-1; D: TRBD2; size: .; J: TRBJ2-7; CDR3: CASSYPATNSGRLYEQYF; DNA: TGCGCCAGCAGTTACCCCGCAACTAATAGCGGGAGGTTGTACGAGCAGTACTTC
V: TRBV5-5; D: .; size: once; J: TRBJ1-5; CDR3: CASSWQGSGNQPQHF; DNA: TGTGCCAGCAGCTGGCAGGGGAGTGGCAATCAGCCCCAGCATTTT
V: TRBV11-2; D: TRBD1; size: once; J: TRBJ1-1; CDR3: CASSLRQGRGENTEAFF; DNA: TGTGCCAGCAGCCTGAGACAGGGGCGAGGAGAGAACACTGAAGCTTTCTTT
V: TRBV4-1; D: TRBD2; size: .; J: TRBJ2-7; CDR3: CASSQDRLASSEQYF; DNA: TGCGCCAGCAGCCAAGATAGACTAGCGTCTTCCGAGCAGTACTTC
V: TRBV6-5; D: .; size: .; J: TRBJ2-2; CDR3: CASSYSGGHGELFF; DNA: TGTGCCAGCAGTTACTCTGGGGGACACGGGGAGCTGTTTTTT
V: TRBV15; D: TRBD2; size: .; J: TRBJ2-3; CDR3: CATSRESGLAAYSTDTQYF; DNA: TGTGCCACCAGCAGAGAGTCAGGACTAGCGGCCTATAGCACAGATACGCAGTATTTT
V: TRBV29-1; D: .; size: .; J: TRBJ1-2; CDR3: CSVGTRGYTF; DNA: TGCAGCGTCGGCACGCGGGGCTACACCTTC
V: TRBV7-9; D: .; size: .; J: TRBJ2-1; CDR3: CASSPGNPLYNEQFF; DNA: TGTGCCAGCAGCCCAGGGAATCCCCTCTACAATGAGCAGTTCTTC
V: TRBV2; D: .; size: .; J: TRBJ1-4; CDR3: CASSEVNSRTMGPGEKLFF; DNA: TGTGCCAGCAGTGAAGTGAACTCTCGGACTATGGGTCCGGGTGAAAAACTGTTTTTT
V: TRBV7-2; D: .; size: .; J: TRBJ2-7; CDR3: CASSLEIGYYEQYF; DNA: TGTGCCAGCAGCTTAGAGATCGGGTACTACGAGCAGTACTTC
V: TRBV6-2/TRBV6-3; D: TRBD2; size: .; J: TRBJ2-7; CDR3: CASSYPGGTYEQYF; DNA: TGTGCCAGCAGTTACCCGGGAGGAACCTACGAGCAGTACTTC
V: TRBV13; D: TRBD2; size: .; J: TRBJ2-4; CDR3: CASSLSGVAGGPLAKNIQYF; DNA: TGTGCCAGCAGCCTCTCCGGGGTAGCGGGAGGCCCGTTAGCCAAAAACATTCAGTACTTC
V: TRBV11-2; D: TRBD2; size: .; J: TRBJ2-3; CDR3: CASSGKGLAGGFTDTQYF; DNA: TGTGCCAGCAGCGGGAAAGGGCTAGCGGGAGGGTTCACAGATACGCAGTATTTT
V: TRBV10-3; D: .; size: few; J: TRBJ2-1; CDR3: CAISGTSQYNEQFF; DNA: TGTGCCATCAGCGGGACGTCCCAATACAATGAGCAGTTCTTC
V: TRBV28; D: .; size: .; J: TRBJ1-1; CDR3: CASLPGGGGGLYTEAFF; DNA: TGTGCCAGCCTCCCCGGCGGTGGGGGGGGTCTCTACACTGAAGCTTTCTTT
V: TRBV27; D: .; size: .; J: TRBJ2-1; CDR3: CASSLSGLHNEQFF; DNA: TGTGCCAGCAGTTTATCGGGACTCCACAATGAGCAGTTCTTC
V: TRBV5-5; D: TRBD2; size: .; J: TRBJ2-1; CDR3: CASSIPEPGLAVSWFF; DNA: TGTGCCAGCAGCATACCCGAACCGGGACTAGCGGTGAGTTGGTTCTTC
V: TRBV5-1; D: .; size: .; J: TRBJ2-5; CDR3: CASGPLAQETQYF; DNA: TGCGCCAGCGGCCCTCTGGCGCAAGAGACCCAGTACTTC
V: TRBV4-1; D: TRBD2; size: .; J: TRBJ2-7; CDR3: CASSQDAGLGNVEQYF; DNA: TGCGCCAGCAGCCAAGACGCGGGACTAGGTAACGTCGAGCAGTACTTC
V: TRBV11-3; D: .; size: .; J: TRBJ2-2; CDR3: CASSLRSGAPGELFF; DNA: TGTGCCAGCAGCTTAAGATCCGGGGCGCCCGGGGAGCTGTTTTTT
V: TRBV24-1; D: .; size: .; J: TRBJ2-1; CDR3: CATSDLRGGRNSYNEQFF; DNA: TGTGCCACCAGTGATTTGAGGGGTGGCAGAAACTCCTACAATGAGCAGTTCTTC
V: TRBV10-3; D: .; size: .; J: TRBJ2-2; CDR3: CAISETPGTGELFF; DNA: TGTGCCATCAGTGAGACTCCAGGCACCGGGGAGCTGTTTTTT
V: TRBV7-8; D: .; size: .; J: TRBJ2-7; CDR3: CASSLGRQGGNYEQYF; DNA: TGTGCCAGCAGCTTAGGGAGGCAGGGTGGAAACTACGAGCAGTACTTC
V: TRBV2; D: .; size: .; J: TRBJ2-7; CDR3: CASRGGRLKYEQYF; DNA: TGTGCCAGCAGGGGGGGGCGTTTGAAATACGAGCAGTACTTC
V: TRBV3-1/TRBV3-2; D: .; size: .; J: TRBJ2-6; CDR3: CASSHRAGSGANVLTF; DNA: TGTGCCAGCAGCCATCGAGCGGGCTCTGGGGCCAACGTCCTGACTTTC
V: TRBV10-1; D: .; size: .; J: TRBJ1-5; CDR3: CASSEHREGQPQHF; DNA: TGCGCCAGCAGTGAACACAGGGAAGGCCAGCCCCAGCATTTT
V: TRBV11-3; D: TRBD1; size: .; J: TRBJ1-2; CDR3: CASSFTGTGPYGYTF; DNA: TGTGCCAGCAGCTTCACCGGGACAGGGCCCTATGGCTACACCTTC
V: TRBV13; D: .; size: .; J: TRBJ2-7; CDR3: CASSQSEGFKYEQYF; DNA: TGTGCCAGCAGCCAATCGGAGGGCTTCAAATACGAGCAGTACTTC
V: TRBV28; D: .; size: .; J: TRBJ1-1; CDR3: CASRGRLNTEAFF; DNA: TGTGCCAGCAGGGGACGGTTGAACACTGAAGCTTTCTTT
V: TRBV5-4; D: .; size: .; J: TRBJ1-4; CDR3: CASSLPGDAEKLFF; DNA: TGTGCCAGCAGCCTACCCGGCGACGCTGAAAAACTGTTTTTT
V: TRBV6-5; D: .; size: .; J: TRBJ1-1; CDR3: CASQGGVTEAFF; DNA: TGTGCCAGCCAAGGTGGTGTCACTGAAGCTTTCTTT
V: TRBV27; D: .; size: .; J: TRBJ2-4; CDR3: CASGLQNIQYF; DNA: TGTGCCAGTGGATTACAAAACATTCAGTACTTC
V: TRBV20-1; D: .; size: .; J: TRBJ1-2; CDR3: CSARVRLGYTF; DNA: TGCAGTGCTAGGGTGAGGCTTGGCTACACCTTC
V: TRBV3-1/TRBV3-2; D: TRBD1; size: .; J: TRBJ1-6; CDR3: CASSLRDRENLALHF; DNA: TGTGCCAGCAGCCTCCGGGACAGGGAAAATTTGGCCCTCCACTTT
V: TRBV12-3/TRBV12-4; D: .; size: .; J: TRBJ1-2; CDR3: CASSLGGGYTF; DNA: TGTGCCAGCAGTTTAGGGGGGGGCTACACCTTC